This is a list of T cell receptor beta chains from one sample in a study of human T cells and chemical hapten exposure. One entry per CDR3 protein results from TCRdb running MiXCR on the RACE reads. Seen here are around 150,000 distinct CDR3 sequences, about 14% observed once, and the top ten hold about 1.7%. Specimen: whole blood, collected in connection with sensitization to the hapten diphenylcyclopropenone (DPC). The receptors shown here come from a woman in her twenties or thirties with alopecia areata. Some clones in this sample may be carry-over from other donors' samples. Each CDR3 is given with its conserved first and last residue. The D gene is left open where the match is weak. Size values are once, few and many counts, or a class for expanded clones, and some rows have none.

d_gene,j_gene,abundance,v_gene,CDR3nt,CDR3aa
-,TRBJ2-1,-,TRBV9,TGTGCCAGCAGCTCTACCGCAGGGGACAATGAGCAGTTCTTC,CASSSTAGDNEQFF
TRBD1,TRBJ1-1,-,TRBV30,TGTGCCTGGAGGGCTACAGGGGGAGGTACTGAAGCTTTCTTT,CAWRATGGGTEAFF
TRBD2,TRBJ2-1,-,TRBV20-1,TGCAGTGCTAGAGCTCCGTGGAGCGGGAGGTCTGATGAGCAGTTCTTC,CSARAPWSGRSDEQFF
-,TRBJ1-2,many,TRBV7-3,TGTGCCAGCAGCCGGGACTCCGGAGGGGATGGCTACACCTTC,CASSRDSGGDGYTF
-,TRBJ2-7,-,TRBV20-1,TGCAGTGCTAAAGAGGGCGGGCACAGCAGCTCCTACGAGCAGTACTTC,CSAKEGGHSSSYEQYF
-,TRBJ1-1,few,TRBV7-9,TGTGCCAGCAGCCCGTCGACATTTAGCACTGAAGCTTTCTTT,CASSPSTFSTEAFF
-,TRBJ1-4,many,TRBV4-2,TGTGCCAGCAGCCCACAGGGCAATGAAAAACTGTTTTTT,CASSPQGNEKLFF
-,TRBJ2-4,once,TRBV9,TGTGCCAGCAGCGTAGACGGAAACATTCAGTACTTC,CASSVDGNIQYF
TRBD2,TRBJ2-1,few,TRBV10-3,TGTGCCATCAGTGGGGAGGGCTATGAGCAGTTCTTC,CAISGEGYEQFF
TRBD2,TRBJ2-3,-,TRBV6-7,TGTGCCAGCAGTTACTCCGGCGGGGGGGTCTTTAAGGGAGATACGCAGTATTTT,CASSYSGGGVFKGDTQYF
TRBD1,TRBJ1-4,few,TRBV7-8,TGTGCCAGCAGCTTCCGGACAGGGGGGGCAACTAATGAAAAACTGTTTTTT,CASSFRTGGATNEKLFF
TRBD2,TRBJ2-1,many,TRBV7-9,TGTGCCAGCAGCTTAGACGTCGGACTAGCGGGAAACCATGAGCAGTTCTTC,CASSLDVGLAGNHEQFF
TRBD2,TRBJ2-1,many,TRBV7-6,TGTGCCAGCAGCTTAATGAGTAGCGGGAGAAATGAGCAGTTCTTC,CASSLMSSGRNEQFF
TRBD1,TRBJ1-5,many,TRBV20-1,TGCAGTGCAAACACAGGGGGCAATCAGCCCCAGCATTTT,CSANTGGNQPQHF
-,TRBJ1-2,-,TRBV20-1,TGCAGTGCTCCACGGGGGGCCACCTATGGCTACACCTTC,CSAPRGATYGYTF
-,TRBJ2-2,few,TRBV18,TGTGCCAGCTCACCCCGGGACGCCGGGGAGCTGTTTTTT,CASSPRDAGELFF
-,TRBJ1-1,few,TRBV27,TGTGCCAGCAGTTTTCGGTTGGGGGGGGGGATGAACACTGAAGCTTTCTTT,CASSFRLGGGMNTEAFF
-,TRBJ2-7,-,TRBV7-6,TGTGCCAGCAGCTTTAGCAAGTCCTACGAGCAGTACTTC,CASSFSKSYEQYF
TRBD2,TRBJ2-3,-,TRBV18,TGTGCCAGCTCACCACGGGTAGCGGGGGGAGATACGCAGTATTTT,CASSPRVAGGDTQYF
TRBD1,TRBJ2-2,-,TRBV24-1,TGTGCCACCAGTGATGCCCAGGGGGCGCGTTCCGGGGAGCTGTTTTTT,CATSDAQGARSGELFF
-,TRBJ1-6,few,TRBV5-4,TGTGCCAGCAGCCCTTGGGAAGGGACCTCACCCCTCCACTTT,CASSPWEGTSPLHF
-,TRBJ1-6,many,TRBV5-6,TGTGCCAGCAGCTGGCCAGGGGATTCACCCCTCCACTTT,CASSWPGDSPLHF
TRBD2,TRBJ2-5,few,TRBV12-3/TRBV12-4,TGTGCCAGCAGTCTCACTAGCGGGGGGGCCGAAAAGACCCAGTACTTC,CASSLTSGGAEKTQYF
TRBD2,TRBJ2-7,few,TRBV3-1,TGTGCCAGCAGCCGCGGACTAGCGGAACTCTCCTACGAGCAGTACTTC,CASSRGLAELSYEQYF
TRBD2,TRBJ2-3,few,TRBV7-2,TGTGCCAGCTCCAGCGGGAGTTGGGGCACAGATACGCAGTATTTT,CASSSGSWGTDTQYF
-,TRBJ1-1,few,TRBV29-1,TGCAGCGCAAGATGGGGGAACACTGAAGCTTTCTTT,CSARWGNTEAFF
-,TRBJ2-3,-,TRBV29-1,TGCAGCGTTGAATGGGGAAATACGCAGTATTTT,CSVEWGNTQYF
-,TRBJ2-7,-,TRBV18,TGTGCCAGCTCAGCGCCCGGCTACGAGCAGTACTTC,CASSAPGYEQYF
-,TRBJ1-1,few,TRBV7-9,TGTGCCAGCAGCTTAGTGGAGGGGGAAGCTTTCTTT,CASSLVEGEAFF
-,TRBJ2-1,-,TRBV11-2,TGTGCCAGCAGCTTAGGGCAGGCTAGTTGGGGTGAGCAGTTCTTC,CASSLGQASWGEQFF
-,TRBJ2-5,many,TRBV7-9,TGTGCCAGCAGCTTAGTCCCGGGGCTAGCAGAGACCCAGTACTTC,CASSLVPGLAETQYF
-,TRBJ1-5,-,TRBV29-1,TGCAGCGTCGCCAAGGGGGATAGCAATCAGCCCCAGCATTTT,CSVAKGDSNQPQHF
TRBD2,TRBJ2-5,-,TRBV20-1,TGCAGTGCTAGAGAGACTAGCGGGGGGCCGACAGAGACCCAGTACTTC,CSARETSGGPTETQYF
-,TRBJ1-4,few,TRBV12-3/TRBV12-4,TGTGCCAGCAGTTTAACGGGGATAGCTAATGAAAAACTGTTTTTT,CASSLTGIANEKLFF
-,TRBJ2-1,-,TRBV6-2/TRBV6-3,TGTGCCAGCACTCCAAGGCTTAGGGGTTTGGATGAGCAGTTCTTC,CASTPRLRGLDEQFF
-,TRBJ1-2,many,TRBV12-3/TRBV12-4,TGTGCCAGCAGCTCATCAGGGGACTATGGCTACACCTTC,CASSSSGDYGYTF
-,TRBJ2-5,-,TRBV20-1,TGCAGTGCTAGACGACTAGATTCCGATGAGACCCAGTACTTC,CSARRLDSDETQYF
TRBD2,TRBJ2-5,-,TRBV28,TGTGCCAGCAGTTTATCTCCGGGACTAGCGGGGGGGCCTAATCAAGAGACCCAGTACTTC,CASSLSPGLAGGPNQETQYF
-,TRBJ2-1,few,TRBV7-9,TGTGCCAGCAGCCTACCGCCAGTTATCAATGAGCAGTTCTTC,CASSLPPVINEQFF
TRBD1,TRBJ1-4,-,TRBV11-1,TGTGCCAGCAGCTTGTACCAGGGGGATGAAAAACTGTTTTTT,CASSLYQGDEKLFF
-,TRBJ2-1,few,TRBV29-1,TGCAGTGCTAGCGCGGGGCGCGTCTACAATGAGCAGTTCTTC,CSASAGRVYNEQFF
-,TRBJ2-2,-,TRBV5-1,TGCGCCAGCCGACGGGACAAGCCTGACACCGGGGAGCTGTTTTTT,CASRRDKPDTGELFF
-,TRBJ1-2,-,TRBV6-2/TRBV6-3,TGTGCCAGCAGACCCGCAGGGGCAGGCTATGGCTACACCTTC,CASRPAGAGYGYTF
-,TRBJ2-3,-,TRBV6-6,TGTGCCAGCAGTTACTCCCCAGGGTCGGGCACAGATACGCAGTATTTT,CASSYSPGSGTDTQYF
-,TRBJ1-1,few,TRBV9,TGTGCCAGCAGCGTAGGGCAGGGAGGGAGAAGGGACACTGAAGCTTTCTTT,CASSVGQGGRRDTEAFF
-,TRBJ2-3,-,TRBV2,TGTGCCAGCAGTGATGGGGGCCGACTCACAGATACGCAGTATTTT,CASSDGGRLTDTQYF